A single sample gave rise to the 21 T cell receptor beta chains below, sequenced in a study of tumor and adjacent non-tumor tissue in lung cancer. No cell sorting was done before RNA was extracted from the tissue. The library came from three nested PCR rounds adapted from ARM-PCR protocols. In TCRdb, the multiplex PCR reads were re-called with MiXCR into one record per CDR3 protein. The sample carries 220,000 or so distinct CDR3 sequences, about two thirds recorded once. The source material was lung tumor tissue. These receptors were obtained from a man in his sixties with non-small cell lung cancer.

This clonotype was counted between two and nine times. The chain combines TRBV7-9 with TRBJ1-4; no clear D. Germline V CDR1 and CDR2: SEHNR, FQNEAQ (reference sequence). V gave up 1 base and J gave up 7 bases, with 16 bases separating them. The length of the CDR3 is 16 residues. CDR3 region: CASSLDAGLKGEKLFF. Written as DNA, the CDR3 is TGTGCCAGCAGCTTAGATGCAGGCCTGAAAGGTGAAAAACTGTTTTTT. Variable domain in full (rest from reference TRBV7-9 and TRBJ1-4): DTGVSQNPRHKITKRGQNVTFRCDPISEHNRLYWYRQTLGQGPEFLTYFQNEAQLEKSRLLSDRFSAERPKGSFSTLEIQRTEQGDSAMYLCASSLDAGLKGEKLFFGSGTQLSVL.

This clonotype was detected only once. This may be a read error: a much more frequent sequence differs by one nucleotide. CDR3 protein: CASSLAGGKGNTEAFF. CDR3 bases: TGTGCCAGCAGCCTTGCAGGGGGCAAAGGGAACACTGAAGCTTTCTTT. The rearrangement uses TRBV4-2 and TRBJ1-1; 8 nucleotides line up with TRBD1. CDR3 length equals 16 residues. Germline values: CDR1 LGHNA, CDR2 YNFKEQ. V trimming: 4 bases; J trimming: 1 base; junction bases outside the gene matches: 8.

The genes are TRBV5-1 and TRBJ2-7, with a possible D match to TRBD1 (6 bases). Germline CDR1 SGHRS, CDR2 YFSETQ. CDR3 length: 14 residues. Trimming stripped 5 bases from V and 4 bases from J, with 16 bases between. The CDR3 protein is CASRHPGHGYEQYF. The CDR3 DNA is TGCGCCAGCAGGCACCCGGGACACGGATACGAGCAGTACTTC.

Details on this clonotype: At one end, the junction sequence differs from germline, possibly due to a read error. The rearrangement links TRBV6-1 to TRBJ2-3; 11 nucleotides line up with TRBD2. This CDR3 spans 15 amino acids. Germline V gives CDR1 MNHNS, CDR2 SASEGT. CDR3 in amino acids: CASIELAGVTDTQYF. CDR3 coding DNA: TGTGCCAGCATTGAACTAGCGGGAGTAACAGATACGCAATATTTT.

In the case of this clonotype: A clone one base away is much larger, so this may be a read error. The chain recombines TRBV12-3 or TRBV12-4 with TRBJ1-4; D not certain. The CDR3 is made up of 14 amino acids. Here the CDR3 DNA reads TGTACCAGCAGAGGATCCGTAGGGTCGTGGAAACTGTTTTTT. Residues: CTSRGSVGSWKLFF.

As concerns this clonotype: The conserved final phenylalanine or tryptophan is absent from the CDR3, which likely points to a read error. V is TRBV11-2 and J is TRBJ2-1; tentatively, D is TRBD1 (5 bases). This CDR3 comprises 15 residues. V was shortened by 3 bases and J by 8 bases, with 17 bases between the two germline ends. CDR1 SGHAT and CDR2 FQNNGV come from the germline V gene. The CDR3 region is CASSFDPGSVYEQFL. The CDR3 nucleotides read TGTGCCAGCAGCTTCGATCCAGGGTCTGTATATGAGCAGTTCTTA.

The V and J genes are TRBV5-1 and TRBJ1-1; TRBD1 aligns across 8 bases. This CDR3 is built from 15 residues. V dropped 0 bases and J dropped 4; count of bases not matched to a gene: 5. Germline assignment: CDR1 SGHRS and CDR2 YFSETQ. This CDR3 is CASSLGPGGGTEAFF. Written as DNA, the CDR3 is TGCGCCAGCAGCTTGGGTCCAGGGGGCGGCACTGAAGCTTTCTTT.

This clonotype showed up just a few times. CDR3 amino acids: CASSEWDSGYTF. In nucleotides, the CDR3 is TGTGCCAGCAGTGAATGGGATTCTGGCTACACCTTC. This rearrangement joins TRBV25-1 to TRBJ1-2, with D hard to call. V lost 1 base, J lost 7 bases, and 7 bases lay in between. The CDR3 covers 12 residues. Looked up from germline, CDR1 is MGHDK and CDR2 is SYGVNS.

In the case of this clonotype: An end of the junction does not agree with germline; a read error may underlie this. This sequence joins TRBV30 and TRBJ1-5; 7 nucleotides match TRBD1. The CDR3 has 15 amino acids. Germline V CDR1 and CDR2: GTSNPN, SVGIG (reference sequence). The CDR3 sequence: CAWSVRRGGYQAQHF. In DNA, the CDR3 is TGTGCCTGGAGTGTAAGGCGAGGGGGCTATCAGGCCCAGCATTTT.

This clonotype was recorded at least ten times. The V gene is TRBV11-3, the J gene TRBJ2-7; D tentatively fits TRBD1 or TRBD2 (5 bases each). Germline CDR1 is SGHNT and CDR2 is YENEEA. The CDR3 spans 13 residues. V gave up 3 bases and J gave up 2 bases, with 8 bases separating them. CDR3 sequence reads: CASSFRGAYEQYF. CDR3 nucleotide sequence: TGTGCCAGCAGCTTTAGAGGGGCCTACGAGCAGTACTTC.

A remark on this clonotype: The junction does not match germline at one end; this may be a read error. The chain is built from TRBV4-3 and TRBJ2-1, with D tentatively TRBD2 (6 bases). CDR3 length equals 18 residues. Looked up from germline, CDR1 is LGHNA and CDR2 is YSLEER. CDR3 protein: CASNQDPSGLGIVYEQFF. CDR3 nucleotide sequence: TGCGCCAGCAACCAAGATCCGAGCGGGCTGGGAATTGTCTATGAGCAGTTCTTC.

This clonotype was seen only once. V is TRBV5-1 and J is TRBJ2-3, with 8 bases identical to TRBD2. The V segment lost 4 bases and the J segment 5 bases; nucleotides outside the gene matches: 12. The germline V gene has CDR1 SGHRS and CDR2 YFSETQ. CDR3 length equals 16 residues. The CDR3: CASSLSSRAGGDTQYF. CDR3 sequence (DNA): TGCGCCAGCAGCCTGTCTTCCCGGGCGGGAGGAGATACGCAGTATTTT.

Concerning this clonotype: A much larger clonotype is one base distant, so this may be a read error. This CDR3 is missing its conserved last phenylalanine or tryptophan, likely due to a read error. This chain uses TRBV6-1 with TRBJ1-5; the match to TRBD1 covers 10 bases. J gave up 9 bases and V 4 bases, and 9 bases lay outside the gene matches. The CDR3 contains 15 residues. CDR1 and CDR2 (germline): MNHNS, SASEGT. The CDR3 reads CASSAPDRGPAPQHY. The CDR3, as DNA: TGTGCCAGCAGTGCCCCCGACAGGGGGCCAGCGCCCCAGCATTAT.

Of note for this clonotype: A read error may produce the germline difference seen at one junction end. This chain links TRBV5-4 with TRBJ1-1; D gene ambiguous. The CDR3 is made up of 14 amino acids. Germline CDR1 SGHNT, CDR2 YYREEE (reference sequence). CDR3 in amino acids: CAGSLTLGNTEAFF. The CDR3 nucleotides read TGTGCCGGCAGCTTGACGTTGGGGAACACTGAAGCTTTCTTT.

This clonotype has more than one count but fewer than ten. The junction does not match germline at one end; this may be a read error. This chain links TRBV11-3 with TRBJ2-3; 12 positions agree with TRBD2. The CDR3 contains 15 residues. Looked up from germline, CDR1 is SGHNT and CDR2 is YENEEA. The CDR3 spells CVSSPRLAGADTQYF. CDR3 bases: TGTGTCAGCAGCCCCCGACTAGCGGGAGCTGATACACAGTATTTT. Filled out from reference TRBV11-3 and TRBJ2-3, the complete variable domain reads EAGVVQSPRYKIIEKKQPVAFWCNPISGHNTLYWYLQNLGQGPELLIRYENEEAVDDSQLPKDRFSAERLKGVDSTLKIQPAELGDSAVYLCVSSPRLAGADTQYFGPGTRLTVL.

This clonotype was seen many times. The gene calls are TRBV6-1 and TRBJ2-7; a possible D gene is TRBD1 (5 bases). Germline CDR1 and CDR2: MNHNS and SASEGT. Trimming shortened V by 0 bases and J by 2 bases, and 11 bases separated the two germline ends. The CDR3 is made up of 15 amino acids. The CDR3 reads CASSEAPRAAYEQYF. In DNA, the CDR3 is TGTGCCAGCAGTGAAGCCCCCAGGGCCGCCTACGAGCAGTACTTC.

With respect to this clonotype: Sequence at one end of the junction differs from germline and may be a read error. The chain carries TRBV11-3 and TRBJ1-1; no clear D gene. The CDR3 length is 14 residues. Germline V lookup: CDR1 SGHNT, CDR2 YENEEA. In nucleotides, the CDR3 is TGTGCCAGCAGCCTAATGAACATGAACACTGATGCTTTCTTT. Its protein is CASSLMNMNTDAFF.

As to this clonotype: No conserved phenylalanine or tryptophan ends this CDR3, so it is likely a read error. The chain combines TRBV29-1 with TRBJ2-4; 9 bases fit TRBD2. The germline CDR1 and CDR2 sequences are SQVTM and ANQGSEA. After removal of 3 bases from V and 3 bases from J, the junction contained 6 bases not matched to a gene. This CDR3 is built from 15 residues. As DNA, the CDR3 is TGCAGCGTTGAGAGCGGGGGGAGAGGCAAAAACATTCAGTACTTG. It specifies CSVESGGRGKNIQYL.

This clonotype was observed at least ten times. V usage is TRBV6-5 and J usage is TRBJ1-6, with D maybe TRBD1 (5 bases). The germline V gene encodes CDR1 MNHEY and CDR2 SVGAGI. Trimming left V 6 bases short and J 11 bases short, with 14 bases between. This CDR3 has 13 amino acids. The CDR3 DNA reads as TGTGCCAGCAGCCAACGGGGGATGGCACCCCTCCACTTT. Translated, it gives CASSQRGMAPLHF.

V gene TRBV29-1 combines with J gene TRBJ1-2; a possible D gene is TRBD1 (5 bases). Germline loops: CDR1 SQVTM, CDR2 ANQGSEA. V was cut by 7 bases and J by 6 bases, with 12 bases left in between. This CDR3 is built from 11 residues. In nucleotides, the CDR3 is TGCAGCGCCCGGGGGTCGGATGGCTACACCTTC. Amino acids: CSARGSDGYTF.

About this clonotype itself: At one end the junction does not follow the germline gene, possibly because of a read error. CDR3 sequence reads: CSANMLPSGGANEQFF. The DNA for the CDR3 is TGCAGCGCTAATATGTTGCCTAGCGGGGGGGCAAATGAGCAGTTCTTC. The rearrangement uses TRBV20-1 and TRBJ2-1; 12 bases agree with TRBD2. CDR3 length: 16 residues. The V gene's germline CDR1 is DFQATT and CDR2 SNEGSKA (reference sequence).